This T cell receptor beta chain was obtained from a study of cytomegalovirus exposure and HLA in healthy donors. As for this clone: Other DNA sequences in this specimen translate into the identical CDR3.

With V trimmed by 5 bases and J by 5 bases, 6 bases remained unmatched. This CDR3 is 14 amino acids long. Germline V lookup: CDR1 LNHDA, CDR2 SQIVND (reference sequence). PCR employed 60 Vbeta and 13 Jbeta primers. Clones were read by immunoSEQ multiplex PCR, and TCRdb kept only the in-frame ones, dropping some. The data show around 160,000 clones, roughly 78% seen once. J is TRBJ1-1 and V is TRBV19; 9 nucleotides align to TRBD1. This TCR was recovered from a man between 40 and 49 years old in good health and CMV-seropositive. The sample consisted of PBMCs. The CDR3 here is CASSPGQGKTEAFF. The DNA for the CDR3 is TGTGCCAGTAGTCCGGGACAGGGAAAAACTGAAGCTTTCTTT.